What follows are 9 T cell receptor beta chains derived from one specimen sequenced in a study of CD8+ T cells in alopecia areata. Reverse transcription of extracted RNA yielded cDNA, which provided the sequencing template. Only in-frame clones appear in the TCRdb table, and some are missing; sequencing was by immunoSEQ multiplex PCR. In total the sample includes roughly 260,000 clones, none of them seen once. Sorting of pooled cutaneous lymph node cells was based on CD4, CD8alpha, NKG2D, NKG2ACE and other markers. Sequenced input: CD4+ T cells sorted from a lymph node. The receptors stem from a C3H/HeJ mouse with alopecia areata. Mouse MHC haplotype: H2-k.

In regard to this clone: Mouse germline and gene names are used. The read ends 4 residues before the CDR3 terminus; that terminus is restored from the germline J gene. V gene TRBV1 combines with J gene TRBJ2-1, with TRBD2 matching over 11 bases. Per the germline V gene, CDR1 is NSQYPW and CDR2 is LRSPGD (reference sequence). V shed 2 bases and J 3 bases; nucleotides not matched to a gene: 3. CDR3 length: 16 amino acids. This chain's CDR3 is CTCSATGLGGYAEQFF. CDR3 DNA (partial): TGCACCTGCAGTGCAACAGGACTGGGGGGCTATGCT.

This clone was counted a few times. The gene names given are mouse names. The read halts 3 residues ahead of the CDR3 end, with the missing end drawn from the germline J gene. The same CDR3 can be traced to other DNA sequences in this sample. V usage is TRBV5 and J usage is TRBJ1-6; D is unresolved. TRBJ1-6 is an ORF for which the function is uncertain. CDR3 length: 14 residues. The germline gives CDR1 LGHNA, CDR2 YNLKQL (reference sequence). V lost 0 bases, J lost 4 bases, and 4 bases lay in between. CDR3 sequence: CASSQEHYNSPLYF. CDR3 DNA, as far as it was read: TGTGCCAGCAGCCAAGAACATTATAATTCGCCC.

This clone has just a few counts. The genes and germline here are from mouse. Read coverage stops 4 residues before the CDR3 terminus; the germline J gene supplies the remainder. The same CDR3 is also encoded by other DNA sequences in this sample. The rearrangement joins TRBV13-2 to TRBJ2-5; tentative D call: TRBD1 (5 bases). The CDR3 extends over 12 amino acids. The germline gives CDR1 NNHNN, CDR2 SYGAGS (reference sequence). CDR3 DNA, as far as it was read: TGTGCCAGCGGTGACGAGGGGGAC. It codes for CASGDEGD. The CDR3 in its entirety is CASGDEGDTQYF.

On this clone itself: Germline and genes here are mouse. Coverage ceases 4 residues before the CDR3 finishes, and the germline J gene fills in the end. The J gene is TRBJ2-1, the V gene TRBV19; 11 positions agree with TRBD1. Germline V gene lookup returns CDR1 FNHDT and CDR2 SITEND (reference sequence). V lost 7 bases to trimming and J lost 1 base; unmatched junction nucleotides: 7. The CDR3 has 16 amino acids. The CDR3 here is CASAGTGGLNYAEQFF. The DNA read from the CDR3 is TGTGCCAGCGCCGGGACAGGGGGACTGAACTATGCT. The complete variable domain, with remaining parts taken from reference TRBV19 and TRBJ2-1, reads GGIITQTPKFLIGQEGQKLTLKCQQNFNHDTMYWYRQDSGKGLRLIYYSITENDLQKGDLSEGYDASREKKSSFSLTVTSAQKNEMAVFLCASAGTGGLNYAEQFFGPGTRLTVL.

Remarks on this clone: Gene names refer to mouse genes. The sequenced fragment ends 4 residues before the CDR3 boundary, so the rest is inferred from the germline J gene. The sample has other DNA sequences that encode this CDR3 too. J is TRBJ2-1 and V is TRBV1; possibly TRBD1 for D (7 bases). The CDR3 contains 15 residues. V was trimmed by 2 bases and J by 0 bases, leaving 8 bases between them. The V gene's germline CDR1 is NSQYPW and CDR2 LRSPGD (reference sequence). Partial CDR3 DNA: TGCACCTGCAGTGCACAGGGGGGTAACTATGCT. Encoded protein: CTCSAQGGNYA. The whole CDR3 sequence reads CTCSAQGGNYAEQFF.

In regard to this clone: Gene names are the mouse ones. The sequenced fragment ends 4 residues before the CDR3 boundary, so the rest is inferred from the germline J gene. This chain connects TRBV29 to TRBJ2-7; 7 positions agree with TRBD1. The germline gives CDR1 MSHET, CDR2 SYDVDS. CDR3 length: 14 residues. V shed 2 bases and J 1 base; nucleotides not matched to a gene: 2. Partial CDR3 DNA: TGTGCTAGCAGTTTACGGGACAGATCCTAT. It translates to CASSLRDRSY. The full CDR3 protein reads CASSLRDRSYEQYF.

In its sample, this clone was seen a few times. The genes are named according to mouse. The missing CDR3 end, 4 residues past where the read stops, is filled in from the germline J gene. The chain uses TRBV19 and TRBJ2-2; D possibly corresponds to TRBD1 (6 bases). The germline CDR1 and CDR2 sequences are FNHDT and SITEND (reference sequence). The CDR3 totals 14 residues. Trimming removed 6 bases from V and 0 bases from J, with 9 bases in between. CDR3 sequence: CASKDRANTGQLYF. The CDR3 DNA, read in part, is TGTGCCAGCAAGGACAGAGCAAACACCGGG.

In its sample, this clone was seen a few times. Here the gene names and germline are mouse. The CDR3 end lies 4 residues beyond the end of the read and is filled in from the germline J gene. The same CDR3 can be traced to other DNA sequences in this sample. This chain connects TRBV31 to TRBJ2-1; TRBD2 aligns across 9 bases. The CDR3 loop spans 15 amino acids. Losses at the gene ends were 0 bases for V and 3 bases for J; bases not matched to a gene: 3. The germline V gene has CDR1 GKSSPN and CDR2 SITVG. This CDR3 is CAWSLDWGSYAEQFF. Partial CDR3 DNA: TGTGCCTGGAGTCTAGACTGGGGGTCCTATGCT.

This clone appeared many times. Gene names follow the mouse nomenclature. Read sequence stops 3 residues before the CDR3 end, and the germline J gene provides the missing end. This chain connects TRBV13-3 to TRBJ1-6, with a possible D match to TRBD1 (5 bases). TRBJ1-6 is placed among ORFs of uncertain function. V lost 2 bases to trimming and J lost 7 bases, with 10 bases between them. Germline lookup yields CDR1 NNHDY and CDR2 SYVADS. This CDR3 contains 14 residues. The covered CDR3 bases are TGTGCCAGCAGTGAGAGACAGAGGAATTCGCCC. This translates into CASSERQRNSP. The CDR3 in full is CASSERQRNSPLYF.